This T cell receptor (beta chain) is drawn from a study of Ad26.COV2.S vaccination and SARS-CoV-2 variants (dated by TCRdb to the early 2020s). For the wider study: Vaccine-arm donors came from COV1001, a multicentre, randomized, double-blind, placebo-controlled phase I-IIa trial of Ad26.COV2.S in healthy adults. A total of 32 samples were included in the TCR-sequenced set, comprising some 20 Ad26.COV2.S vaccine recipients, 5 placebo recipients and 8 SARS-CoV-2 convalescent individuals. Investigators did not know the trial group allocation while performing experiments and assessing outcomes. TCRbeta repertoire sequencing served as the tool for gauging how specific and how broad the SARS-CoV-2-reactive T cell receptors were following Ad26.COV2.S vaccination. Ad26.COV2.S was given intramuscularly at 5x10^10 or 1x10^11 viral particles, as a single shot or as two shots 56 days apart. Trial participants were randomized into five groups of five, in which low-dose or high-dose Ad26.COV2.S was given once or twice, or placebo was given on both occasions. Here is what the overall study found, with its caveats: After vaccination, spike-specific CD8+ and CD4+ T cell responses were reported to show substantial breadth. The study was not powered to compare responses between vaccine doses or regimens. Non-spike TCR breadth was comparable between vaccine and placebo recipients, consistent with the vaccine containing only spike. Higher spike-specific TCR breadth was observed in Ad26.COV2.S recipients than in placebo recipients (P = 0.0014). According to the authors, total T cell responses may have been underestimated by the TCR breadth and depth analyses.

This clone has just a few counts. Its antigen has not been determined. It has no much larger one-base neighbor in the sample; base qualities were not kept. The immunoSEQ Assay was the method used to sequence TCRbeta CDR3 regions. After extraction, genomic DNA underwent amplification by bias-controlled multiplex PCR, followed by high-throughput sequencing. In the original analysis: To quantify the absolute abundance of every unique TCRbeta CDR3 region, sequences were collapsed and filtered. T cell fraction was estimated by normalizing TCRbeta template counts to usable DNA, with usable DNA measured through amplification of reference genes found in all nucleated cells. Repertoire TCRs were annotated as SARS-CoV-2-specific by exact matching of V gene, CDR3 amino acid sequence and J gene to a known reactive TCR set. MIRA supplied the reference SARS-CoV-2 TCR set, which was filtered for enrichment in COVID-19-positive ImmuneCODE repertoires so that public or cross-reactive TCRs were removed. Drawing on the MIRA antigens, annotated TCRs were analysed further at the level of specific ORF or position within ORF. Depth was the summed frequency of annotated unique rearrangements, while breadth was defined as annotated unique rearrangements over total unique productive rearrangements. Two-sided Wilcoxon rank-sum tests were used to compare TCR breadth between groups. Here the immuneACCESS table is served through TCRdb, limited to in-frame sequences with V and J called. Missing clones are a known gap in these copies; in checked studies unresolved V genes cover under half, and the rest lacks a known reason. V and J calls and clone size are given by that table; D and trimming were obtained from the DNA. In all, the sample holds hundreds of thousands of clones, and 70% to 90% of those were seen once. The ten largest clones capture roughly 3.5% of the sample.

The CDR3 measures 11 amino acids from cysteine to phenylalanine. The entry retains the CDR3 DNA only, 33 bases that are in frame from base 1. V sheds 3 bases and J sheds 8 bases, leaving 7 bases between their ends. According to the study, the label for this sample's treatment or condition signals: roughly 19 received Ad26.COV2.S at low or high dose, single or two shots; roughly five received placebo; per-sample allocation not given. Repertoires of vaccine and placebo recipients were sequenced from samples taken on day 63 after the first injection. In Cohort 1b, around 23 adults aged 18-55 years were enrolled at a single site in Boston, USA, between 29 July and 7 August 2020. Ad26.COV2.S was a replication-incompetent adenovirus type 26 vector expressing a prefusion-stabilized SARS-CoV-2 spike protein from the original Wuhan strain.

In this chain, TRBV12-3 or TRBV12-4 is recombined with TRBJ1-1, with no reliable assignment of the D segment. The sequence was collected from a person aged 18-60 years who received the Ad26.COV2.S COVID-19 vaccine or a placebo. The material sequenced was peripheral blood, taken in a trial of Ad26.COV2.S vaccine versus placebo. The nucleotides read TGTGCCAGCAGTTTTCTGGAGGAAGCTTTCTTT. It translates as CASSFLEEAFF.